The sequence of this T cell receptor (beta chain) was determined in a study of cytomegalovirus exposure and HLA in healthy donors. About the study: Genotyping showed around 80% of roughly 390 donors falling in the Caucasian-associated ancestry cluster.

The PCR employed 60 Vbeta primers together with 13 Jbeta primers. This table comes from immunoSEQ multiplex PCR, and its TCRdb copy is limited to in-frame clones, with some not included. The top ten clones hold roughly 16% of a sample with 110,000 or so clones, roughly 13% of them seen once. The CDR3 is made up of 17 amino acids. The J segment lost 0 bases and the V segment lost 4 bases, leaving 9 bases of the junction unmatched. The germline gives CDR1 SGHNT, CDR2 YYREEE (reference sequence). Notes on this clone: Its antigen is still unknown.

Regarding the study as a whole: For most TCR beta V segments, an earlier analysis put the productive rate at about 87% or about 30% of the time.

Material for sequencing was PBMCs. This TCR derives from a man aged 40-50 years in good health and CMV-seropositive. The chain is built from TRBV5-4 and TRBJ2-1, with 8 positions matching TRBD2. CDR3 sequence (DNA): TGTGCCAGCAGCCCACGACTAGCGACTAGCTCCTACAATGAGCAGTTCTTC. It yields the protein CASSPRLATSSYNEQFF.